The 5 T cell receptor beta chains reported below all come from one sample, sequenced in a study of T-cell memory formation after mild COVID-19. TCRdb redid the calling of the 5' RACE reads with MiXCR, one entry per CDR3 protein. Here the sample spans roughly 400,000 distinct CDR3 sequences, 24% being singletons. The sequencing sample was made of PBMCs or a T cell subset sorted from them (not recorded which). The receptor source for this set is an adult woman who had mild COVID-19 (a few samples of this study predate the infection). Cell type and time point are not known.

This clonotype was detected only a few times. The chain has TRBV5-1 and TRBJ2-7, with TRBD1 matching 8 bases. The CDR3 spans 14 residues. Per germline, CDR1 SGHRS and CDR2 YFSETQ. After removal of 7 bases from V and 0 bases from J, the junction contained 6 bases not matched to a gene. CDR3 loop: CASDTGTGSYEQYF. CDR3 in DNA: TGCGCCAGCGACACCGGGACAGGCTCCTACGAGCAGTACTTC.

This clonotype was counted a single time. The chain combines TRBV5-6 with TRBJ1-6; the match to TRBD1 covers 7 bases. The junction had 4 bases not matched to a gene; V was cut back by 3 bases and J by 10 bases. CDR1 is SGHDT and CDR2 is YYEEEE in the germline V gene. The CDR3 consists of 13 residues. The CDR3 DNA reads TGTGCCAGCAGCTGGGGACAGACCTCACCCCTCCACTTT. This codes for CASSWGQTSPLHF.

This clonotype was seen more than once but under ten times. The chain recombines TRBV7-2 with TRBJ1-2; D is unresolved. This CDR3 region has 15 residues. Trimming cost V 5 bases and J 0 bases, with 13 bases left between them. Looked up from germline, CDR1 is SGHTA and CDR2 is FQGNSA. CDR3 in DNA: TGTGCCAGCAGCCTCCGATCGGACCCTAACTATGGCTACACCTTC. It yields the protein CASSLRSDPNYGYTF. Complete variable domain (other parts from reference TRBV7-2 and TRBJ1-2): GAGVSQSPSNKVTEKGKDVELRCDPISGHTALYWYRQSLGQGLEFLIYFQGNSAPDKSGLPSDRFSAERTGGSVSTLTIQRTQQEDSAVYLCASSLRSDPNYGYTFGSGTRLTVV.

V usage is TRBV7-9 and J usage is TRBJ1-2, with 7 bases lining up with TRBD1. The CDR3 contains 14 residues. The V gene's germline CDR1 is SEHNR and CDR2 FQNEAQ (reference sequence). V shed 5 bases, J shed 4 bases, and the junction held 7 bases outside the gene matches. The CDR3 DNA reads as TGTGCCAGCAGCCCCCTGACAGGGCCCTATGGCTACACCTTC. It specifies CASSPLTGPYGYTF.

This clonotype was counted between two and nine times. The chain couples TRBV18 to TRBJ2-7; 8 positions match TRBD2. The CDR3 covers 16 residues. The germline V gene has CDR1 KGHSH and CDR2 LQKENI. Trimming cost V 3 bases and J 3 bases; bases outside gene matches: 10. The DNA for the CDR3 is TGTGCCAGCTCACCCCTTCGCGGGGGGACGCACTACGAGCAGTACTTC. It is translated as CASSPLRGGTHYEQYF.